This TCR beta chain came from a study of blood T cell repertoires in COVID-19 (dated by TCRdb to the early 2020s). Context from the whole study: Samples from collaborators originated in the United States, Italy and Spain and spanned both the acute and convalescent phases of COVID-19. The samples were drawn from two sources: the first 160 participants of the ongoing ImmuneRACE study, and 1,000 to 1,500 subjects contributed by 6 global collaborators. The dataset comprised deeply sampled blood TCRbeta repertoires from subjects exposed to, actively infected with, or recovered from COVID-19. Where available, HLA class I and class II types were obtained from metadata supplied by the sample provider rather than from assay-based typing. The repertoires were made available in a free public database intended to serve as a resource for research on the immune response to SARS-CoV-2. The prospective study material was composed of cDNA or gDNA derived from T cells, B-cell-depleted T cells, or PBMCs. Sample metadata almost always included a de-identified subject ID, COVID-19 status, age in years and sex.

What the work shows at the level of the full study, not this receptor alone: The amount of clinical and demographic metadata varied by source and participant and was provided uncurated.

The germline V gene yields SGHTA for CDR1 and FQGNSA for CDR2. V ends up 1 base short and J 1 base short, with an unmatched junction base count of 14. From cysteine to phenylalanine, the CDR3 is 19 amino acids long. Here the CDR3 DNA is all that survives: 57 bases in frame from base 1. Enrolling through a virtual design, the prospective study's participants ranged in age from roughly 18 to 89 years and lived across more than 20 United States geographic areas. In the prospective study, participants were assigned to cohorts based on the clinical history participants reported in a screening survey and a study questionnaire. In the prospective study, mobile phlebotomists collected whole blood, serum and a nasopharyngeal or oropharyngeal swab from each participant. Participants in the prospective study had the option to provide additional blood draws and questionnaires over an approximately 2-month period. Blood samples from the prospective study were shipped frozen or at room temperature prior to DNA extraction.

TCRbeta CDR3 regions were amplified from genomic DNA using the immunoSEQ Assay, a bias-controlled multiplex PCR. In the original analysis: The number of nucleated cells in each sample was estimated by amplification of reference gene primers within the assay. To quantify the absolute abundance of each unique TCRbeta CDR3 rearrangement, sequence reads were collapsed and filtered. Productive Simpson clonality was computed per sample as the square root of Simpson's diversity index over productive rearrangements. The clones in this table, taken by TCRdb from immuneACCESS, are in-frame only. Not every clone is retained; where verified, under half of the shortfall comes from an unresolved V gene, and the cause of the rest is unknown. V and J calls and clone size follow that table, whereas D and trimming were derived from the DNA. For this sample the table gives 200,000 to 250,000 clones, of which about 84% were detected only once. The top ten constitute 3.5% to 4.5% of the sample.

This clone appeared a single time. Its antigen target is currently unknown. No much larger clonotype is one base removed from it; base qualities were not supplied. This receptor was taken from a man aged 25-45 years with acute COVID-19. The chain is assembled from TRBV7-2 and TRBJ2-5, with 8 bases aligning to TRBD2. The sequenced sample consisted of PBMCs or T cells enriched from blood (not recorded which). The CDR3 protein is CASSLGNLAGGGSQETQYF. The DNA sequence is as follows: TGTGCCAGCAGCTTAGGAAACCTGGCGGGGGGCGGGAGCCAAGAGACCCAGTACTTC.